The 26 T cell receptor beta chains in this list originate from one sample, sequenced in a study of identical twins. Each CDR3 protein gets one entry after TCRdb re-called the 5' RACE reads with MiXCR. This repertoire shows roughly 230,000 distinct CDR3 sequences, roughly 8% found once; its top ten account for 3%. The same data also contributed to another study, on yellow fever vaccine responses in identical twins.

Sequences were obtained from CD8+ T cells sorted from blood. These TCRs come from a woman between 18 and 29 years old in good health.

This clonotype showed up many times. The genes are TRBV6-2 or TRBV6-3 and TRBJ2-1; D may be TRBD2 (6 bases). The V end was cut by 5 bases, the J end by 8 bases, with 19 bases between. The CDR3 sequence is 15 residues long. The V gene's germline CDR1 is MNHEY and CDR2 SVGEGT. CDR3 in DNA: TGTGCCAGCAGTCTCCGGAGGGCATCGGCCGATGAGCAGTTCTTC. Protein sequence: CASSLRRASADEQFF.

The genes are TRBV20-1 and TRBJ2-7, with 7 bases fitting TRBD2. J lost 0 bases, V lost 0 bases, and 5 bases had no gene match. The CDR3 consists of 15 residues. CDR1 is DFQATT, CDR2 SNEGSKA, per germline (reference sequence). CDR3 in DNA: TGCAGTGCTAGAGATTCGGGCGGGGGCTCCTACGAGCAGTACTTC. It specifies CSARDSGGGSYEQYF.

This clonotype has a count of ten or more. The chain is built from TRBV7-9 and TRBJ2-2; 9 bases agree with TRBD1. This CDR3 is 16 amino acids long. J gave up 7 bases and V 5 bases, and 11 bases lay outside the gene matches. Germline lookup yields CDR1 SEHNR and CDR2 FQNEAQ (reference sequence). CDR3 DNA: TGTGCCAGCAGCATATCCTCCGGGACAGGGTTCGGGGAGCTGTTTTTT. As protein: CASSISSGTGFGELFF.

This clonotype has at least ten counts. The gene calls are TRBV10-1 and TRBJ2-7; D uncertain. Germline V gene data show CDR1 as WNHNN and CDR2 as SYGVQD (reference sequence). V dropped 4 bases and J dropped 0 bases, with 10 bases sitting between them. The CDR3 extends over 14 amino acids. The CDR3 sequence: CASSVSGSSYEQYF. The CDR3 DNA follows: TGCGCCAGCAGTGTTTCAGGAAGCTCCTACGAGCAGTACTTC.

This clonotype turned up a few times. The chain joins TRBV5-6 to TRBJ2-7; 7 nucleotides align to TRBD2. The junction had 12 bases not matched to a gene; V was cut back by 4 bases and J by 5 bases. Germline assignment: CDR1 SGHDT and CDR2 YYEEEE. CDR3 size: 15 residues. This CDR3 reads CASSLGRALADEQYF. CDR3 DNA sequence: TGTGCCAGCAGCCTAGGGAGGGCCCTCGCTGACGAGCAGTACTTC.

The sample holds many counts of this clonotype. The chain employs TRBV5-1 and TRBJ2-5; D may correspond to TRBD1 or TRBD2 (5 bases each). CDR1 is SGHRS and CDR2 is YFSETQ in the germline V gene. V was cut by 2 bases and J by 2 bases, with 10 bases left in between. The CDR3 spans 14 residues. CDR3: CASSLQWGQETQYF. CDR3 DNA: TGCGCCAGCAGCTTACAGTGGGGGCAAGAGACCCAGTACTTC.

In its sample, this clonotype was seen many times. At one end, the junction sequence differs from germline, possibly due to a read error. The rearrangement joins TRBV12-3 or TRBV12-4 to TRBJ2-1; D perhaps matches TRBD2 (5 bases). CDR3 size: 15 residues. CDR3 bases: TGTGCCAGCAGACCGCCGACTTATCCGGACGGGGAGCTGTTCTTC. It encodes CASRPPTYPDGELFF.

The chain is built from TRBV7-9 and TRBJ1-5; D ambiguous. This CDR3 spans 13 amino acids. Germline assignment: CDR1 SEHNR and CDR2 FQNEAQ (reference sequence). Trimming removed 4 bases at V and 0 bases at J, with 4 bases between. The CDR3 region has the DNA TGTGCCAGCAGCTACGATAGCAATCAGCCCCAGCATTTT. Protein: CASSYDSNQPQHF. The full variable domain, rest sourced from reference TRBV7-9 and TRBJ1-5, is DTGVSQNPRHKITKRGQNVTFRCDPISEHNRLYWYRQTLGQGPEFLTYFQNEAQLEKSRLLSDRFSAERPKGSFSTLEIQRTEQGDSAMYLCASSYDSNQPQHFGDGTRLSIL.

The J gene is TRBJ2-1, the V gene TRBV15; TRBD2 matches 8 bases. Germline V gene sequence: CDR1 LNHNV, CDR2 YYDKDF (reference sequence). This CDR3 contains 14 residues. The V segment lost 7 bases and the J segment 0 bases; nucleotides outside the gene matches: 2. The CDR3 sequence is CATKAGGSYNEQFF. CDR3 in DNA: TGTGCCACCAAGGCGGGAGGCTCCTACAATGAGCAGTTCTTC.

In its sample, this clonotype was seen many times. V gene TRBV9 combines with J gene TRBJ2-3; D may be TRBD1 (6 bases). Trimming removed 0 bases at V and 0 bases at J, with 14 bases between. Germline CDR1 reads SGDLS; CDR2 reads YYNGEE. The CDR3 sequence is 17 residues long. The CDR3 loop reads CASSVDGTTSSTDTQYF. The DNA for the CDR3 is TGTGCCAGCAGCGTAGACGGGACAACTTCTAGCACAGATACGCAGTATTTT.

The V gene is TRBV6-4, the J gene TRBJ2-3, with a tentative D call TRBD2 (5 bases). The CDR3 loop spans 15 amino acids. Deletions cut 3 bases from V and 2 bases from J, with 12 bases between. Germline V CDR1 and CDR2: MRHNA, SNTAGT. The CDR3 spells CASSDRAEATDTQYF. The CDR3 DNA is TGTGCCAGCAGTGATAGAGCGGAAGCCACAGATACGCAGTATTTT.

Written as DNA, the CDR3 is TGCGCCAGCAGCTATTCGGGACTAGAAAGTCTTAGCACAGATACGCAGTATTTT. Protein: CASSYSGLESLSTDTQYF. The chain recombines TRBV5-1 with TRBJ2-3; 8 nucleotides match TRBD2. The trim removed 3 bases at V and 0 bases at J, leaving 12 bases unmatched. Per germline, CDR1 SGHRS and CDR2 YFSETQ. The CDR3 runs to 18 residues.

The chain is built from TRBV4-3 and TRBJ2-7; 10 bases agree with TRBD1. J lost 5 bases, V lost 4 bases, and 5 bases had no gene match. CDR3 length: 14 amino acids. CDR1 and CDR2 from the germline V gene are LGHNA and YSLEER. The DNA of the CDR3 is TGCGCCAGCAGCCGGGACAGGGGAAGCCACGAGCAGTACTTC. Its translation is CASSRDRGSHEQYF.

The chain joins TRBV27 to TRBJ2-5; 14 bases fit TRBD2. V was pared by 5 bases and J by 5 bases, with 4 bases of the junction left unmatched. The germline V gene encodes CDR1 MNHEY and CDR2 SMNVEV (reference sequence). There are 15 residues in the CDR3. The CDR3 DNA reads TGTGCCAGCAGTGAAAGACTAGCGGGAGGGGAGACCCAGTACTTC. Its translation: CASSERLAGGETQYF.

The table lists this clonotype with a few counts. The chain joins TRBV5-1 to TRBJ2-6, with D unclear. The length of the CDR3 is 18 residues. Trimming removed 7 bases at V and 6 bases at J, with 26 bases between. Germline V gene lookup returns CDR1 SGHRS and CDR2 YFSETQ. CDR3 amino acids: CASDPIGGSGVEANVLTF. CDR3 coding DNA: TGCGCCAGCGACCCTATAGGTGGATCAGGAGTGGAGGCCAACGTCCTGACTTTC.

This clonotype came up a few times. This chain joins TRBV28 and TRBJ2-3, with TRBD2 matching 14 bases. Germline CDR1 reads MDHEN; CDR2 reads SYDVKM. The ends lost 6 bases at V and 4 bases at J; junction bases unmatched: 9. The CDR3 runs 17 residues. The CDR3 reads CASRMTSGRGTSDTQYF. The DNA of the CDR3 is TGTGCCAGCAGAATGACTAGCGGGAGGGGAACGTCAGATACGCAGTATTTT.

V usage is TRBV7-9 and J usage is TRBJ2-2, with D uncertain. The V end lost 0 bases, the J end lost 1 base, and 6 bases lay between the germline ends. Germline lookup yields CDR1 SEHNR and CDR2 FQNEAQ (reference sequence). The CDR3 loop spans 15 amino acids. CDR3 in DNA: TGTGCCAGCAGCTTAGCTAGCCAGAACACCGGGGAGCTGTTTTTT. Translation gives CASSLASQNTGELFF.

The chain couples TRBV6-2 or TRBV6-3 to TRBJ2-7; the match to TRBD1 covers 9 bases. The CDR3 contains 16 residues. Trimming cost V 5 bases and J 2 bases; bases outside gene matches: 10. Germline V gene data show CDR1 as MNHEY and CDR2 as SVGEGT. The DNA of the CDR3 is TGTGCCAGCAGTCCGACTACGGGACAGGGAGCCTACGAGCAGTACTTC. Encoded protein: CASSPTTGQGAYEQYF.

Only a few counts were recorded for this clonotype. The V call is TRBV24-1, the J call TRBJ2-5; a possible D gene is TRBD1 (5 bases). Per germline, CDR1 KGHDR and CDR2 SFDVKD. This CDR3 contains 15 residues. V lost 5 bases, J lost 4 bases, and 16 bases lay in between. The CDR3 sequence: CATSAPRQGGETQYF. As DNA, the CDR3 is TGTGCCACCAGTGCCCCCCGGCAGGGCGGAGAGACCCAGTACTTC.

This clonotype occurred many times. The genes are TRBV12-3 or TRBV12-4 and TRBJ2-6, with TRBD2 identical over 7 bases. Trimming at V came to 3 bases and at J to 1 base, leaving 6 bases not matched to a gene. The CDR3 spans 17 residues. This chain's CDR3 is CASSFGGDLSGANVLTF. The CDR3 DNA sequence: TGTGCCAGCAGTTTTGGGGGGGATCTTTCTGGGGCCAACGTCCTGACTTTC.

This clonotype was picked up a small number of times. This chain connects TRBV2 to TRBJ2-1; D not certain. The CDR3 spans 14 residues. V was pared by 2 bases and J by 5 bases, with 10 bases between. Germline V gives CDR1 SNHLY, CDR2 FYNNEI. CDR3 in DNA: TGTGCCAGCAGTGAATTGGACGGAAACAATGAGCAGTTCTTC. This sequence encodes CASSELDGNNEQFF.

This clonotype came up many times. The chain combines TRBV4-3 with TRBJ2-7; 8 bases align to TRBD1. The CDR3 runs to 16 residues. V lost 3 bases to trimming and J lost 0 bases; unmatched junction nucleotides: 7. The germline V gene has CDR1 LGHNA and CDR2 YSLEER. Here the CDR3 DNA reads TGCGCCAGCAGCCATCAGGGGGCGGAGAGCTCCTACGAGCAGTACTTC. Protein product: CASSHQGAESSYEQYF.

This clonotype was counted ten times or more. The rearrangement uses TRBV6-2 or TRBV6-3 and TRBJ2-7; TRBD2 matches at 10 bases. Looked up from germline, CDR1 is MNHEY and CDR2 is SVGEGT. V lost 3 bases to trimming and J lost 7 bases; unmatched junction nucleotides: 9. This CDR3 is 15 amino acids long. DNA of the CDR3: TGTGCCAGCAGTTATGGCCTAGCGGGAGCGTTTGAGCAGTACTTC. This codes for CASSYGLAGAFEQYF.

CDR3 region: CASSQRTSGRGGSYNEQFF. The CDR3 bases are TGTGCCAGCAGCCAGAGGACTAGCGGGAGGGGGGGCTCCTACAATGAGCAGTTCTTC. The chain recombines TRBV3-1 with TRBJ2-1; 15 bases match TRBD2. V was clipped by 3 bases and J by 0 bases; unmatched bases: 6. CDR3 length: 19 amino acids. Germline CDR1 LGHDT, CDR2 YNNKEL (reference sequence).

This clonotype was seen ten or more times. The CDR3 DNA is TGTGCCAGCAGTTTCGATTTCCTAGCGGGAGTCATCAGCTACGAGCAGTACTTC. This encodes CASSFDFLAGVISYEQYF. The chain has TRBV28 and TRBJ2-7; 10 nucleotides line up with TRBD2. V shed 3 bases, J shed 3 bases, and the junction held 14 bases outside the gene matches. This CDR3 region has 18 residues. The germline CDR1 and CDR2 sequences are MDHEN and SYDVKM.

This clonotype was seen at least ten times. The gene calls are TRBV25-1 and TRBJ2-1; D remains ambiguous. Germline values: CDR1 MGHDK, CDR2 SYGVNS. This CDR3 has 12 residues. With 1 base removed from V and 8 bases from J, the gap between germline ends came to 6 bases. The CDR3 protein is CASSESRHEQFF. For the CDR3, the DNA is TGTGCCAGCAGTGAATCCCGTCATGAGCAGTTCTTC. Together with reference TRBV25-1 and TRBJ2-1, the CDR3 gives the full variable domain: EADIYQTPRYLVIGTGKKITLECSQTMGHDKMYWYQQDPGMELHLIHYSYGVNSTEKGDLSSESTVSRIRTEHFPLTLESARPSHTSQYLCASSESRHEQFFGPGTRLTVL.